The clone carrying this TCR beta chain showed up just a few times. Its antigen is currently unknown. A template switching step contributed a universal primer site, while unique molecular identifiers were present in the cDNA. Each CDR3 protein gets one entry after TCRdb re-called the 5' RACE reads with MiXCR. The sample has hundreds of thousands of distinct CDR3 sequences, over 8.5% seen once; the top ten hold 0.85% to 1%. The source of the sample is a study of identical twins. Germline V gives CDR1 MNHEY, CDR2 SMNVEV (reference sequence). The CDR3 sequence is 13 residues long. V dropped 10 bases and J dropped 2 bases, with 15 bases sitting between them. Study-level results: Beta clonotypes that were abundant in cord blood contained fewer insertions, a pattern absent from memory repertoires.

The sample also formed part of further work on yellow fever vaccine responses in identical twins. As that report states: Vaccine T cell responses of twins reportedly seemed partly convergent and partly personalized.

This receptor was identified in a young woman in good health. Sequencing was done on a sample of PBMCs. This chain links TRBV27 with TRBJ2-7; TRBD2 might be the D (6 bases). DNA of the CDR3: TGTGCCACCAGCCGGGGACTTGCCTACGAGCAGTACTTC. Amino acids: CATSRGLAYEQYF.